This TCR beta chain is drawn from a study of cytomegalovirus exposure and HLA in healthy donors. The PCR ran on 60 Vbeta and 13 Jbeta primers. The method was immunoSEQ multiplex PCR; TCRdb's version includes in-frame clones alone and lacks a portion of them. The table includes 150,000 or so clones, 65% to 70% detected once. The sample holds one count of this clone. The CDR3 is 15 amino acids. Germline CDR1 and CDR2: MDHEN and SYDVKM. V dropped 4 bases and J dropped 3; count of bases not matched to a gene: 5. The TCR sequence derives from a young man in good health and CMV-seropositive. V usage is TRBV28 and J usage is TRBJ2-7, with TRBD2 matching 11 bases. Input material: PBMCs. The CDR3 sequence is CASSYRLAGNYEQYF. Here the CDR3 DNA reads TGTGCCAGCAGTTACCGACTAGCGGGGAACTACGAGCAGTACTTC.